The T cell receptor beta chain described here comes from a study of T cells after yellow fever vaccination. CDR3 size: 12 residues. Trimming removed 6 bases from V and 10 bases from J, with 13 bases in between. TCRdb analysed the 5' RACE reads with MiXCR anew, one entry per CDR3 protein. Of approximately 300,000 distinct CDR3 sequences listed, about 6.9% are singletons. This clonotype showed up just a few times. The material was PBMCs, obtained 35 to 50 days after the first yellow fever vaccination. The receptor was isolated from a man aged 18 to 35 who received the YFV17D yellow fever vaccine. This sequence joins TRBV12-3 or TRBV12-4 and TRBJ2-1; tentative D call: TRBD2 (6 bases). DNA of the CDR3: TGTGCCAGCAGACGACGGGACTTGGAGCAGTTCTTC. This encodes CASRRRDLEQFF.